Presented here are 4 T cell receptor beta chains from one specimen sequenced in a study of spatial heterogeneity in lung cancer. Whole-study findings and limits: Tumor mutation count correlated with how many alpha and beta TCRs expanded intratumorally.

What these receptors recognize is not known. Time point given: sample taken at primary tumor resection. TCRdb called the 5' RACE reads again in MiXCR, with one record for every CDR3 protein. The sample holds approximately 11,000 distinct CDR3 sequences, 5.2% seen once. Sequencing used lung tumor tissue, obtained at surgery. These receptors originate from a male donor with early-stage non-small cell lung cancer.

By proportion, this clonotype is medium-sized. Since the library was made to target alpha chains, this beta chain is a stray read and its abundance is not meaningful. The chain joins TRBV12-3 or TRBV12-4 to TRBJ1-4, with unresolved D. V was shortened by 1 base and J by 14 bases, with 11 bases between the two germline ends. The CDR3 runs 12 residues. The chain's CDR3 is CASSLVYWWLFF. In DNA form, the CDR3 reads TGTGCCAGCAGTTTAGTCTATTGGTGGCTGTTTTTT.

Ten or more counts support this clonotype. Because the library targeted alpha chains, this beta chain is an off-target read whose size means little. CDR3 sequence: CASMGWSPGGGELFF. DNA of the CDR3: TGTGCCAGCATGGGTTGGTCTCCGGGAGGGGGGGAGCTGTTTTTT. V is TRBV27 and J is TRBJ2-2; 8 positions match TRBD2. There are 15 residues in the CDR3. The ends lost 7 bases at V and 8 bases at J; junction bases unmatched: 12. Germline loops: CDR1 MNHEY, CDR2 SMNVEV (reference sequence).

This clonotype was counted ten times or more. This beta chain is an unintended read in a library built for alpha chains; its size means little. DNA of the CDR3: TGTGCCAGCAGTTTTAGACAGGACCAAGAGACCCAGTACTTC. Encoded protein: CASSFRQDQETQYF. The rearrangement links TRBV28 to TRBJ2-5; possible D gene TRBD1, 6 bases. Germline values: CDR1 MDHEN, CDR2 SYDVKM. The CDR3 consists of 14 residues. V was trimmed by 3 bases and J by 0 bases, leaving 8 bases between them.

This clonotype was detected ten times or more. This beta chain represents an off-target read in a library built for alpha chains; its size is of limited meaning. The chain is built from TRBV6-5 and TRBJ2-1; the match to TRBD1 covers 9 bases. With 6 bases clipped from V and 4 bases from J, the junction kept 7 bases outside the gene matches. From germline, CDR1 is MNHEY and CDR2 SVGAGI. The CDR3 is 15 amino acids. This CDR3 reads CASSLRTGVYNEQFF. The CDR3 DNA sequence: TGTGCCAGCAGCCTACGGACAGGGGTGTACAATGAGCAGTTCTTC.